A selection of T cell receptor beta chains follows, all from one sample in a study of shared clonotypes between healthy human individuals. Produced via immunoSEQ multiplex PCR; TCRdb's table is partial and in-frame only. The data hold over 800,000 clones, with over 90% observed a single time. The sequenced sample consisted of naive CD8+ T cells sorted from blood. The receptors originated from a man aged 25-40 years in good health. Both conserved end residues are part of each CDR3. A D gene is named only where the DNA matches it firmly. Clone size, where shown, is once, few, many, or a class for clones that have expanded.

CDR3 DNA: TGTGCCAGTAGTGTTAGCTGGAGCCTCTCCTACAATGAGCAGTTCTTC
CDR3 protein: CASSVSWSLSYNEQFF
clone size: once
J gene: TRBJ2-1
V gene: TRBV19
D gene: NA

CDR3 DNA: TGCGCCAGCAGCTTGGAGACAGGCCCGGGCAATGAGCAGTTCTTC
CDR3 protein: CASSLETGPGNEQFF
clone size: NA
J gene: TRBJ2-1
V gene: TRBV5-1
D gene: NA

CDR3 DNA: TGTGCCAGCAGCAAAGCGGGGCCCTACGAGCAGTACTTC
CDR3 protein: CASSKAGPYEQYF
clone size: NA
J gene: TRBJ2-7
V gene: TRBV27
D gene: TRBD2

CDR3 DNA: TGTGCCAGCAGCCCGCTGGGGAGCGGCCAAGAGACCCAGTACTTC
CDR3 protein: CASSPLGSGQETQYF
clone size: NA
J gene: TRBJ2-5
V gene: TRBV7-2
D gene: NA

CDR3 DNA: TGTGCCAGCAGTTACCTTGCGGGAGCTGAGACCCAGTACTTC
CDR3 protein: CASSYLAGAETQYF
clone size: once
J gene: TRBJ2-5
V gene: TRBV6-5
D gene: TRBD2

CDR3 DNA: TGCGCCAGCAGTCAATCGGCACTTCCGCGACGCCCCCAAGAGACCCAGTACTTC
CDR3 protein: CASSQSALPRRPQETQYF
clone size: NA
J gene: TRBJ2-5
V gene: TRBV23-1
D gene: NA

CDR3 DNA: TGTGCCAGCAGTGAAGCGCTTCTCGAAGGGGACAGCGACACAGATACGCAGTATTTT
CDR3 protein: CASSEALLEGDSDTDTQYF
clone size: once
J gene: TRBJ2-3
V gene: TRBV2
D gene: TRBD1

CDR3 DNA: TGTGCCAGCAGCCAAATTAGCAATGAGCAGTTCTTC
CDR3 protein: CASSQISNEQFF
clone size: NA
J gene: TRBJ2-1
V gene: TRBV14
D gene: NA

CDR3 DNA: TGTGCCAGCTCGGTAGCCAGGGGTGATGAGCAGTTCTTC
CDR3 protein: CASSVARGDEQFF
clone size: NA
J gene: TRBJ2-1
V gene: TRBV18
D gene: NA

CDR3 DNA: TGTGCCAGCAGTTCGGATTCGGGGAACAATGAGCAGTTCTTC
CDR3 protein: CASSSDSGNNEQFF
clone size: NA
J gene: TRBJ2-1
V gene: TRBV2
D gene: NA

CDR3 DNA: TGTGCCAGCAGCTTCCGGACAGAAGAGGAGACCCAGTACTTC
CDR3 protein: CASSFRTEEETQYF
clone size: NA
J gene: TRBJ2-5
V gene: TRBV11-2
D gene: NA

CDR3 DNA: TGTGCCAGCAGTTTAGGGGGTACGCAGTATTTT
CDR3 protein: CASSLGGTQYF
clone size: NA
J gene: TRBJ2-3
V gene: TRBV27
D gene: NA

CDR3 DNA: TGTGCCAGCAGTCCCCTGACTAGCGGGGTTGAGCAGTTCTTC
CDR3 protein: CASSPLTSGVEQFF
clone size: NA
J gene: TRBJ2-1
V gene: TRBV27
D gene: TRBD2

CDR3 DNA: TGCGCCAGCAGCCAAGAACCGGGGTTCTCCTACGAGCAGTACTTC
CDR3 protein: CASSQEPGFSYEQYF
clone size: NA
J gene: TRBJ2-7
V gene: TRBV4-1
D gene: NA

CDR3 DNA: TGTGCCAGCAGCCAACGGGGTAGCTCCTACGAGCAGTACTTC
CDR3 protein: CASSQRGSSYEQYF
clone size: NA
J gene: TRBJ2-7
V gene: TRBV14
D gene: NA

CDR3 DNA: TGTGCCAGCTCTCCACCCTCAGGCAACGAGCAGTACTTC
CDR3 protein: CASSPPSGNEQYF
clone size: once
J gene: TRBJ2-7
V gene: TRBV7-9
D gene: NA